One T cell receptor (beta chain) is described in this entry. The antigen remains unidentified. This specimen comes from a study of T cell responses to AZD1222 COVID-19 vaccine. Assay used: immunoSEQ multiplex PCR; TCRdb lists only in-frame clones, some missing. The table records more than 85,000 clones, 80% to 90% of them present only once. The CDR3 covers 13 residues. Between the trimmed V and J ends, which lost 6 bases and 8 bases, there was a span of 16 bases. Looked up from germline, CDR1 is LNHDA and CDR2 is SQIVND (reference sequence). General study points: Epitopes outside B.1.351 and B.1.1.7 mutated regions reportedly drew nearly half of spike TCRs.

Material: peripheral blood, obtained on day 0 of AZD1222 vaccination. This TCR came from an adult in good health. The rearrangement uses TRBV19 and TRBJ1-1; TRBD1 is a possible D gene (5 bases). The CDR3 is CASSLWAGEEAFF. In nucleotides, the CDR3 is TGTGCCAGTAGCCTCTGGGCGGGGGAAGAAGCTTTCTTT.